These 21 T cell receptor beta chains share one sample of origin, sequenced in a study of T-cell reconstitution after alpha-beta-depleted transplantation in children. Preparing the TCRbeta library involved the use of unique molecular identifiers. TCRdb fed the PCR reads into MiXCR, producing one record per CDR3 protein. The sample holds about a million distinct CDR3 sequences, roughly 31% seen once. The sample in question was PBMCs, mostly from graft donor cells, obtained 360 days after TCRalphabeta/CD19-depleted stem cell transplant. Every receptor here comes from a boy younger than two who had a stem cell transplant for SCID, so the T cells may come from the graft donor.

The CDR3 coding sequence is TGCAGTGCTAGAGGAGAACTGGGGTGGGACTCCTACGAGCAGTACTTC. Translation gives CSARGELGWDSYEQYF. This rearrangement joins TRBV20-1 to TRBJ2-7; D is undetermined. This CDR3 contains 16 residues. Trimming removed 1 base from V and 0 bases from J, with 16 bases in between. Germline CDR1 reads DFQATT; CDR2 reads SNEGSKA (reference sequence).

A few counts support this clonotype. V and J are TRBV28 and TRBJ2-7; D is unclear. The CDR3 is 13 amino acids. The ends were cut back, 2 bases at V and 7 bases at J, with 12 bases in the middle. From germline, CDR1 is MDHEN and CDR2 SYDVKM. The CDR3 sequence is CASSLGQPSEQYF. DNA of the CDR3: TGTGCCAGCAGTTTAGGGCAGCCCTCGGAGCAGTACTTC.

V is TRBV6-2 or TRBV6-3 and J is TRBJ2-1, with D perhaps matching TRBD2 (6 bases). Per the germline V gene, CDR1 is MNHEY and CDR2 is SVGEGT. The CDR3 covers 16 residues. The ends were cut back, 5 bases at V and 10 bases at J, with 24 bases in the middle. This CDR3 is CASSRGGAASQWEQFF. The DNA of the CDR3 is TGTGCCAGCAGTCGGGGCGGGGCGGCGTCACAATGGGAGCAGTTCTTC.

This clonotype appeared a few times. V gene TRBV7-8 combines with J gene TRBJ2-2; D uncertain. The CDR3 is made up of 13 amino acids. CDR1 and CDR2 from the germline V gene are SGHVS and FQNEAQ. V was shortened by 7 bases and J by 0 bases, with 6 bases between the two germline ends. The CDR3 DNA reads as TGTGCCAGCATCACTCCGAACACCGGGGAGCTGTTTTTT. This codes for CASITPNTGELFF.

This clonotype has a count of ten or more. This rearrangement joins TRBV4-3 to TRBJ2-3; 12 bases map to TRBD2. CDR3 length equals 14 residues. The V gene's germline CDR1 is LGHNA and CDR2 YSLEER. The junction had 4 bases not matched to a gene; V was cut back by 6 bases and J by 6 bases. Here the CDR3 DNA reads TGCGCCAGCAGTGGACTAGCGGGGTCGGATACGCAGTATTTT. It codes for CASSGLAGSDTQYF.

The rearrangement links TRBV24-1 to TRBJ2-2, with TRBD1 matching over 7 bases. The CDR3 is 16 residues long. With V trimmed by 5 bases and J by 3 bases, 8 bases remained unmatched. Germline V CDR1 and CDR2: KGHDR, SFDVKD. The CDR3 sequence: CATSGLQGPDTGELFF. The DNA for the CDR3 is TGTGCCACCAGTGGTTTACAGGGGCCCGACACCGGGGAGCTGTTTTTT.

The chain is built from TRBV5-1 and TRBJ1-1, with D perhaps TRBD1 (5 bases). V lost 4 bases and J lost 6, with 19 bases in between. This CDR3 is built from 15 residues. Germline V gene sequence: CDR1 SGHRS, CDR2 YFSETQ. The CDR3 bases are TGCGCCAGCAGCGCAACATGGGGGGGAGACGCTGAAGCTTTCTTT. This codes for CASSATWGGDAEAFF.

CDR3 sequence: CASSERAGGAEAFF. Here the CDR3 DNA reads TGTGCCAGCAGTGAAAGGGCGGGAGGGGCTGAAGCTTTCTTT. The chain combines TRBV6-1 with TRBJ1-1; tentative D call: TRBD1 (5 bases). V was shortened by 2 bases and J by 6 bases, with 13 bases between the two germline ends. Germline CDR1 is MNHNS and CDR2 is SASEGT. This CDR3 comprises 14 residues.

Only a few counts were recorded for this clonotype. V and J are TRBV12-3 or TRBV12-4 and TRBJ2-7; no firm D call. V dropped 3 bases and J dropped 3 bases, with 6 bases sitting between them. This CDR3 comprises 12 residues. This CDR3 is CASSFVIYEQYF. CDR3 nucleotide sequence: TGTGCCAGCAGTTTTGTGATCTACGAGCAGTACTTC.

This chain links TRBV7-7 with TRBJ2-1, with a possible D match to TRBD2 (6 bases). CDR3 size: 14 residues. From germline, CDR1 is SSHAT and CDR2 FNYEAQ (reference sequence). V gave up 5 bases and J gave up 8 bases, with 16 bases separating them. DNA of the CDR3: TGTGCCAGCAGCGTGGGACTGCTAGGGGATGAGCAGTTCTTC. Its translation is CASSVGLLGDEQFF. Full variable domain (missing parts from reference TRBV7-7 and TRBJ2-1): GAGVSQSPRYKVTKRGQDVTLRCDPISSHATLYWYQQALGQGPEFLTYFNYEAQPDKSGLPSDRFSAERPEGSISTLTIQRTEQRDSAMYRCASSVGLLGDEQFFGPGTRLTVL.

The V gene is TRBV4-1, the J gene TRBJ2-1; D remains unclear. The V and J ends lost 2 bases and 8 bases respectively, with 10 bases between them. Germline V lookup: CDR1 MGHRA, CDR2 YSYEKL. The CDR3 consists of 13 residues. This CDR3 reads CASSQLVEYEQFF. CDR3 DNA sequence: TGCGCCAGCAGCCAACTAGTAGAGTATGAGCAGTTCTTC.

Here the CDR3 reads CSASGPATGELFF. CDR3 bases: TGCAGTGCTAGCGGGCCGGCCACCGGGGAGCTGTTTTTT. The chain joins TRBV20-1 to TRBJ2-2; D not resolved. CDR1 is DFQATT, CDR2 SNEGSKA, per germline (reference sequence). The ends were cut back, 3 bases at V and 4 bases at J, with 9 bases in the middle. There are 13 residues in the CDR3.

This chain links TRBV12-3 or TRBV12-4 with TRBJ2-1; D uncertain. V was clipped by 6 bases and J by 8 bases, with 11 bases between them. This CDR3 is built from 12 residues. The CDR3 sequence: CASSQGLHEQFF. In DNA form, the CDR3 reads TGTGCCAGCAGCCAAGGGCTTCATGAGCAGTTCTTC.

The genes are TRBV7-9 and TRBJ2-2; 9 bases fit TRBD2. V was clipped by 6 bases and J by 2 bases; unmatched bases: 7. Germline V gives CDR1 SEHNR, CDR2 FQNEAQ (reference sequence). The CDR3 sequence is 16 residues long. This chain's CDR3 is CASRSAGGFNTGELFF. The CDR3 DNA reads TGTGCCAGCAGATCGGCGGGGGGGTTTAACACCGGGGAGCTGTTTTTT.

The genes are TRBV7-3 and TRBJ2-1, with TRBD2 identical over 10 bases. The CDR3 sequence is 16 residues long. Germline lookup yields CDR1 SGHTA and CDR2 FQGTGA. The V gene end was trimmed by 2 bases and the J gene end by 4 bases; junction bases not matched to a gene: 5. CDR3 nucleotide sequence: TGTGCCAGCAGCTTATCCAGCGGGGGGGTTTACAATGAGCAGTTCTTC. Protein sequence: CASSLSSGGVYNEQFF.

This clonotype is a singleton in its sample. The chain recombines TRBV25-1 with TRBJ1-1; 7 nucleotides line up with TRBD1. The germline CDR1 and CDR2 sequences are MGHDK and SYGVNS. J gave up 5 bases and V 4 bases, and 7 bases lay outside the gene matches. The CDR3 covers 14 residues. The CDR3 is CASSAPTGSTEAFF. CDR3 sequence (DNA): TGTGCCAGCAGTGCCCCGACAGGGAGTACTGAAGCTTTCTTT.

The rearrangement links TRBV12-3 or TRBV12-4 to TRBJ1-5; 7 bases agree with TRBD1. The ends lost 6 bases at V and 4 bases at J; junction bases unmatched: 6. The CDR3 has 14 amino acids. CDR3 in amino acids: CASSRGQQNQPQHF. In DNA, the CDR3 is TGTGCCAGCAGCCGGGGACAGCAGAATCAGCCCCAGCATTTT.

This clonotype showed up just a few times. This chain uses TRBV25-1 with TRBJ2-7, with 8 positions matching TRBD1. The CDR3 has 15 residues. V was clipped by 0 bases and J by 0 bases; unmatched bases: 1. CDR1 is MGHDK, CDR2 SYGVNS, per germline. The CDR3 sequence: CASSEYGTGSYEQYF. CDR3 nucleotide sequence: TGTGCCAGCAGTGAATACGGGACAGGCTCCTACGAGCAGTACTTC.

This chain connects TRBV9 to TRBJ2-3, with 8 bases lining up with TRBD2. There are 16 residues in the CDR3. After removal of 0 bases from V and 4 bases from J, the junction contained 7 bases not matched to a gene. CDR1 is SGDLS and CDR2 is YYNGEE in the germline V gene. CDR3 bases: TGTGCCAGCAGCGTAGCACGGGGGGGCCTGGCAGATACGCAGTATTTT. It is translated as CASSVARGGLADTQYF.

This clonotype was observed a few times. The chain uses TRBV9 and TRBJ2-5; TRBD1 aligns across 7 bases. CDR1 is SGDLS and CDR2 is YYNGEE in the germline V gene. Trimming took 3 bases from V and 5 from J; bases not matched to a gene: 10. The CDR3 covers 15 residues. The CDR3 coding sequence is TGTGCCAGCAGCGCTTTACAGGGGATCAGGGAGACCCAGTACTTC. This encodes CASSALQGIRETQYF.

The chain employs TRBV29-1 and TRBJ2-1; D is unclear. CDR3 length: 14 residues. Trimming removed 5 bases from V and 2 bases from J, with 13 bases in between. Germline values: CDR1 SQVTM, CDR2 ANQGSEA. The CDR3 coding sequence is TGCAGCGTTTCGGCAGGCAAGCCCTACAATGAGCAGTTCTTC. This encodes CSVSAGKPYNEQFF.